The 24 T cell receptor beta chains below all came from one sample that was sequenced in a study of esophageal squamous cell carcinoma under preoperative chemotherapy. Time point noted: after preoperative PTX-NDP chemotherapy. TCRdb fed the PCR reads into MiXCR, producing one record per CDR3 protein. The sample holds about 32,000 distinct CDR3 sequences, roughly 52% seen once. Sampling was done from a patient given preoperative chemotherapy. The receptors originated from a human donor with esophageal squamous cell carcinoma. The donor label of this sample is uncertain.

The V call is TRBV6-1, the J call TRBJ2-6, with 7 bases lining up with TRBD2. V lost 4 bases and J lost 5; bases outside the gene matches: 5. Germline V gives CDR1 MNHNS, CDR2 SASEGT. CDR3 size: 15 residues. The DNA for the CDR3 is TGTGCCAGCAGTGGTTTAGCGGGCCGGGCCAACGTCCTGACTTTC. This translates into CASSGLAGRANVLTF.

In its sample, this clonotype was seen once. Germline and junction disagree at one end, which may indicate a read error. Here the CDR3 reads CAGSGGGNQETQYF. The CDR3 coding sequence is TGTGCGGGGAGCGGGGGGGGCAACCAAGAGACTCAGTACTTC. This rearrangement joins TRBV7-2 to TRBJ2-5; the match to TRBD2 covers 10 bases. The length of the CDR3 is 14 residues. CDR1 is SGHTA and CDR2 is FQGNSA in the germline V gene.

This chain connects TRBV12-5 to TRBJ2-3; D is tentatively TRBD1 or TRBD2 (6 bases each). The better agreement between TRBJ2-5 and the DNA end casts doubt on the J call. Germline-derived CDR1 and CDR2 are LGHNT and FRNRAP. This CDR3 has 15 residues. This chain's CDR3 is CARGKGGGGPDTQYF. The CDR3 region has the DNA TGTGCTAGGGGGAAGGGGGGCGGCGGCCCAGATACCCAGTACTTC.

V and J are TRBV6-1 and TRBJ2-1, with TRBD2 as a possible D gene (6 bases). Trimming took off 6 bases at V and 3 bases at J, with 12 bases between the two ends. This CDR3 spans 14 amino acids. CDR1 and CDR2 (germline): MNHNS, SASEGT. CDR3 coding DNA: TGTGCCAGCAGATCAACCGGGAGCTACAATGAGCAGTTCTTC. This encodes CASRSTGSYNEQFF.

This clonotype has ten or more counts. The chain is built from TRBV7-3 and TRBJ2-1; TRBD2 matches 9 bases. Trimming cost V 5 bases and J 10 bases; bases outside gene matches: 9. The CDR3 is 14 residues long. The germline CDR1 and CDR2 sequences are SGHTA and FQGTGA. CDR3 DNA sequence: TGTGCCAGCAGCCCGACTAGCGGTTGGGTCGAGCAGTTCTTC. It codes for CASSPTSGWVEQFF.

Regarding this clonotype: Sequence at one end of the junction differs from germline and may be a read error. The DNA of the CDR3 is TGTGCCAGCAGCAACCTAGCGGGGGGGGCCAAAAATACGCAGTATTTC. As protein: CASSNLAGGAKNTQYF. The J gene is TRBJ2-3, the V gene TRBV7-8, with 12 bases fitting TRBD2. The CDR3 contains 16 residues. Germline V gives CDR1 SGHVS, CDR2 FQNEAQ.

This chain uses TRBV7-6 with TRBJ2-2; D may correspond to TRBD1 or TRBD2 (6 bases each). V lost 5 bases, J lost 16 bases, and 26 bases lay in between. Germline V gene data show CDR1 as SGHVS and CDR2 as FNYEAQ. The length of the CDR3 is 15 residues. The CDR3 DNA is TGTGCCAGCAGCCCGGGGGCAGTGAGCACCGGGAAGCAGTTTTTT. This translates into CASSPGAVSTGKQFF. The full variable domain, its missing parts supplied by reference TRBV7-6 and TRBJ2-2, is GAGVSQSPRYKVTKRGQDVALRCDPISGHVSLYWYRQALGQGPEFLTYFNYEAQQDKSGLPNDRFSAERPEGSISTLTIQRTEQRDSAMYRCASSPGAVSTGKQFFGEGSRLTVL.

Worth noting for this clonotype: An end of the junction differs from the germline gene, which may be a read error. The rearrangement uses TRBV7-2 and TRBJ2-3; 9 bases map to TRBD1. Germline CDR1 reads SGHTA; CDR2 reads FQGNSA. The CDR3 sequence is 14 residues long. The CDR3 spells CAGIADRGAETQYF. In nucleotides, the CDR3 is TGTGCGGGGATCGCGGACAGGGGCGCAGAGACGCAGTATTTT.

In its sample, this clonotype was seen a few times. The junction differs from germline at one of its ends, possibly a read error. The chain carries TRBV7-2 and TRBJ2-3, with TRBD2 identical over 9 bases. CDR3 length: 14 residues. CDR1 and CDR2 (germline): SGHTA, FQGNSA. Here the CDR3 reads CAGSGGRGQDTQYF. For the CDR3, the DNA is TGTGCGGGCAGCGGGGGGCGTGGCCAAGATACGCAGTACTTT.

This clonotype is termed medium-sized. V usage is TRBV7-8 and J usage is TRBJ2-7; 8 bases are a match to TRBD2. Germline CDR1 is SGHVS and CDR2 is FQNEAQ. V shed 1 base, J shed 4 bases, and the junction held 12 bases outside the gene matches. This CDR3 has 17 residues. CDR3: CASSLVSVLAVPYEQYF. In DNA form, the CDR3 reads TGTGCCAGCAGCTTAGTCTCTGTACTAGCGGTACCGTACGAGCAGTACTTC. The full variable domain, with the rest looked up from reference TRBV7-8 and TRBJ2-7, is GAGVSQSPRYKVAKRGQDVALRCDPISGHVSLFWYQQALGQGPEFLTYFQNEAQLDKSGLPSDRFFAERPEGSVSTLKIQRTQQEDSAVYLCASSLVSVLAVPYEQYFGPGTRLTVT.

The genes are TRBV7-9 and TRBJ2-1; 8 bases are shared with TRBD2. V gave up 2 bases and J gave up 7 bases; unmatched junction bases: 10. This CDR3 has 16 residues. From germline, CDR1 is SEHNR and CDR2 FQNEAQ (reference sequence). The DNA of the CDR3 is TGTGCCAGCAGCTTAAATAAGGCAGCGGGGGATAATGAGCAGTTCTTC. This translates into CASSLNKAAGDNEQFF.

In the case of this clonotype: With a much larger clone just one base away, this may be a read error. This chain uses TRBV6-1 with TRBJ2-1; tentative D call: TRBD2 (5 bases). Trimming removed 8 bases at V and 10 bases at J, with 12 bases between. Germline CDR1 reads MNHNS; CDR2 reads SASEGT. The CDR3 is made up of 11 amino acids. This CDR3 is CASLGSYEQFF. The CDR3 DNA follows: TGTGCCAGCTTAGGGAGCTACGAGCAGTTCTTC.

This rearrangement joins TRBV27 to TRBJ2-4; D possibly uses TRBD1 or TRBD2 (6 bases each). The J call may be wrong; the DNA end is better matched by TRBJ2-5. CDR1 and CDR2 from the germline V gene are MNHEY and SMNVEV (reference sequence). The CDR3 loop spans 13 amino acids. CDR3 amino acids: CASSLGGPETQYF. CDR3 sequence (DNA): TGTGCCAGCAGTTTAGGGGGGCCGGAGACCCAGTACTTC.

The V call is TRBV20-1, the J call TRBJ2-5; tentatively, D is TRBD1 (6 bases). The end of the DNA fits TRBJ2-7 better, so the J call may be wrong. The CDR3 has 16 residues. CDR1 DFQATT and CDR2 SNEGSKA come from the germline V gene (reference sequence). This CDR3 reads CSARDRHQIQGFEQYF. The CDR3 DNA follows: TGCAGTGCTAGAGATAGGCATCAAATACAGGGATTCGAGCAGTACTTC.

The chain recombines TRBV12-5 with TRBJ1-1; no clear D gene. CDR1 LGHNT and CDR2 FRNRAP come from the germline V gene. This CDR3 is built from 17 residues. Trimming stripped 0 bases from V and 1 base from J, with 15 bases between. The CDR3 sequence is CASGLVKGSSRNTEAFF. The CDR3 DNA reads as TGTGCTAGTGGTTTGGTAAAAGGGTCGTCGAGGAACACTGAAGCTTTCTTT.

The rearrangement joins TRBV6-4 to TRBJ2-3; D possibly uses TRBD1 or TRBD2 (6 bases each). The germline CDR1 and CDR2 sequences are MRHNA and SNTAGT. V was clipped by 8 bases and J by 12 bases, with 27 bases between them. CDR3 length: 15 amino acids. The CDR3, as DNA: TGTGCCAGCGGGCTTGGGGGGCGGGACCGAGAGACCCAGTATTTT. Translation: CASGLGGRDRETQYF.

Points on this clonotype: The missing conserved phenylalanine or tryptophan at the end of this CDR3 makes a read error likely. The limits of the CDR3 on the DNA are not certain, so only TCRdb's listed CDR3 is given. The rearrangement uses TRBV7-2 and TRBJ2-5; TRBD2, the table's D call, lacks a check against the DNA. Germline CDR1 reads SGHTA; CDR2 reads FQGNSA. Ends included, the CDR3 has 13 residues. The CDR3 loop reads CASRRGPPESQFL.

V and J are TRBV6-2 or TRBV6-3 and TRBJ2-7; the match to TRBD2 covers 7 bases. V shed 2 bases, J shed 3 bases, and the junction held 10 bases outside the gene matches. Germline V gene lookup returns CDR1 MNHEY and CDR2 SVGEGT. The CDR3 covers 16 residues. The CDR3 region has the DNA TGTGCCAGCAGTTACGGCCGGGACTACAGCGACTACGAGCAGTACTTC. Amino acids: CASSYGRDYSDYEQYF.

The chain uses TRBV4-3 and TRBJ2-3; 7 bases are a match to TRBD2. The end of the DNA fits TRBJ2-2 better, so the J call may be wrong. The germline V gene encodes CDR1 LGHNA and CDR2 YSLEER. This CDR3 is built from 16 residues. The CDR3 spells CASSQDAAGRTDELFF. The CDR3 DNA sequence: TGCGCCAGCAGCCAAGATGCGGCCGGGAGGACCGATGAGCTGTTTTTT.

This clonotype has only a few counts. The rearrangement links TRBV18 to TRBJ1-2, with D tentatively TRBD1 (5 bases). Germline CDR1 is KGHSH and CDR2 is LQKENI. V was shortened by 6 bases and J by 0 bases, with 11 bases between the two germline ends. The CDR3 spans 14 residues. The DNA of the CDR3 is TGTGCCAGCTCCAGCGACAGCTCTAACTATGGCTACACCTTC. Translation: CASSSDSSNYGYTF.

CDR3 in DNA: TGTGCCATCAGTGACGGGACGAGGAGTGGCGGGGAGCTGTTTTTT. It codes for CAISDGTRSGGELFF. This chain links TRBV10-3 with TRBJ2-2; D assignment may be TRBD1 or TRBD2 (5 bases each). V gave up 3 bases and J gave up 7 bases, with 15 bases separating them. Germline values: CDR1 ENHRY, CDR2 SYGVKD. The CDR3 covers 15 residues.

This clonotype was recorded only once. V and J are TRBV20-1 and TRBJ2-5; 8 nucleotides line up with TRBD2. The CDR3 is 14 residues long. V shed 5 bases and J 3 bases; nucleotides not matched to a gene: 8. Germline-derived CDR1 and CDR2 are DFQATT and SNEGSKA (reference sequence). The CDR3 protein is CSALIIAGKETQYF. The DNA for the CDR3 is TGCAGTGCTTTAATTATAGCGGGAAAAGAGACCCAGTACTTC.

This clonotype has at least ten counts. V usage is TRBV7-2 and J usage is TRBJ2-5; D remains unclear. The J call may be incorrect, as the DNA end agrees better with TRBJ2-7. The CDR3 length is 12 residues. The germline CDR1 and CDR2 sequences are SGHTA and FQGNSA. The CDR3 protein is CASSFDTYEQYF. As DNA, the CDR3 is TGTGCCAGCAGCTTTGACACTTACGAGCAGTACTTC.

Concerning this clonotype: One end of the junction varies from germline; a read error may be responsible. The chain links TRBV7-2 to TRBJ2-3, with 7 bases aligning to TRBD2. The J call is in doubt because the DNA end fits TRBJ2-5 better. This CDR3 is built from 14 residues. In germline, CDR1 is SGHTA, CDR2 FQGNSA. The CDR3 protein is CAGSGERDQDTQYF. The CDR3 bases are TGTGCGGGGAGCGGGGAGCGTGACCAAGATACCCAGTACTTC.